A selection of T cell receptor beta chains follows, all from one sample in a study of T cell changes during pregnancy in multiple sclerosis. Libraries were prepared by immunoSEQ multiplex PCR; TCRdb keeps only in-frame clonotypes and omits some of them. Of about 43,000 clones listed, approximately 91% are singletons. The specimen sequenced was PBMCs (not recorded whether the cells were cultured). These receptors were taken from a female donor with multiple sclerosis, enrolled in a pregnancy study. CDR3s include the opening cysteine and the closing phenylalanine or tryptophan. A D gene is named only where the DNA matches it firmly. A clone size is listed for some rows: how often the clone was seen (once, few, many), or a class if it is expanded.

v_gene,j_gene,d_gene,abundance,len,CDR3nt,CDR3aa
TRBV5-4,TRBJ2-1,TRBD2,.,15,TGTGCCAGCAGCTTGGGGGGCGGGAGTCACGATGAGCAGTTCTTC,CASSLGGGSHDEQFF
TRBV1,TRBJ2-3,.,.,15,TGCACCAGCAGCCAAGTAGCGGGTCCCACAGATACGCAGTATTTT,CTSSQVAGPTDTQYF
TRBV11-1,TRBJ2-7,TRBD2,.,15,TGTGCCAGCAGCTTAGTGCTAGCGGGATACTACGAGCAGTACTTC,CASSLVLAGYYEQYF
TRBV7-2,TRBJ2-7,TRBD2,.,15,TGTGCCAGCAGCTTTTCCCGGACTAGCCCTCGCGAGCAGTACTTC,CASSFSRTSPREQYF
TRBV5-4,TRBJ2-3,TRBD1,.,16,TGTGCCAGCAGCTCAGGAGGGACAGGAAGGACAGATACGCAGTATTTT,CASSSGGTGRTDTQYF
TRBV19,TRBJ2-7,.,.,12,TGTGCCAGTAGTATTTCCCCCTACGAGCAGTACTTC,CASSISPYEQYF
TRBV19,TRBJ1-4,.,.,16,TGTGCCAGTAGTACCTATTTGACATCGACTAATGAAAAACTGTTTTTT,CASSTYLTSTNEKLFF
TRBV4-1,TRBJ2-7,.,.,14,TGCGCCAGCAGCCAAGGGAGTTTAGGGTTCGAGCAGTACTTC,CASSQGSLGFEQYF
TRBV7-2,TRBJ2-7,TRBD2,.,17,TGTGCCAGCAGCTTAGTTGGACTAGCGGGAGGGTCCTACGAGCAGTACTTC,CASSLVGLAGGSYEQYF
TRBV30,TRBJ2-7,.,.,12,TGTGCCTGGACATCCAGGGGACACGAGCAGTACTTC,CAWTSRGHEQYF
TRBV7-2,TRBJ2-3,.,.,14,TGTGCCAGCAGCTGGTTAGGGGGCACAGATACGCAGTATTTT,CASSWLGGTDTQYF
TRBV19,TRBJ2-2,TRBD1,.,15,TGTGCCAGTAGTCCTCGACAGGGGGACACCGGGGAGCTGTTTTTT,CASSPRQGDTGELFF
TRBV6-1,TRBJ2-1,.,.,15,TGTGCCAGCAGTGAAGGGAACTTCGGAGGGGGTGAGCAGTTCTTC,CASSEGNFGGGEQFF
TRBV5-5,TRBJ1-2,.,.,14,TGTGCCAGCAGCTTGGAACAGGGCCCCTATGGCTACACCTTC,CASSLEQGPYGYTF
TRBV5-5,TRBJ2-5,TRBD2,.,15,TGTGCCAGCAGCGCGTCTAGCGGGAGAGGAGAGACCCAGTACTTC,CASSASSGRGETQYF
TRBV2,TRBJ2-4,TRBD2,.,12,TGTGCCAGCCGTCGGGGGGTGTACATTCAGTACTTC,CASRRGVYIQYF
TRBV2,TRBJ2-2,TRBD2,.,16,TGTGCCAGCAGTCCCAGGGCTAGCGGGAACACCGGGGAGCTGTTTTTT,CASSPRASGNTGELFF
TRBV4-3,TRBJ2-3,TRBD2,once,17,TGCGCCAGCAGCCAAGATCTAGCGGACCTACGCACAGATACGCAGTATTTT,CASSQDLADLRTDTQYF
TRBV13,TRBJ1-1,TRBD1,once,14,TGTGCCAGCATCCCGACAGGGGGCCACACTGAAGCTTTCTTT,CASIPTGGHTEAFF
TRBV19,TRBJ1-1,.,.,13,TGTGCCAGTAGGGGCAGGGAGATTCCTGAAGCTTTCTTT,CASRGREIPEAFF
TRBV7-9,TRBJ1-2,.,.,15,TGTGCCAGCAGCTTACGGGAGAAAAACAACTATGGCTACACCTTC,CASSLREKNNYGYTF
TRBV7-9,TRBJ2-1,.,.,15,TGTGCCAGCAGCCGTGCCGGGACCGCCCTTGGTGAGCAGTTCTTC,CASSRAGTALGEQFF
TRBV14,TRBJ2-1,.,.,14,TGTGCCAGCAGCCAAGTGCTTTCTGGTAATGAGCAGTTCTTC,CASSQVLSGNEQFF
TRBV5-1,TRBJ2-1,TRBD2,.,15,TGCGCCAGCAGCGCCACCGGGACTATCTACAATGAGCAGTTCTTC,CASSATGTIYNEQFF
TRBV5-1,TRBJ2-2,TRBD1,.,15,TGCGCCAGCAGCATTGACAGGGGGGTCACCGGGGAGCTGTTTTTT,CASSIDRGVTGELFF
TRBV30,TRBJ2-7,.,.,16,TGTGCCTGGAGTGTATCCCCCGGGAGATCGTCCTACGAGCAGTACTTC,CAWSVSPGRSSYEQYF
TRBV7-9,TRBJ2-6,TRBD1,.,17,TGTGCCAGCAGCCGGACAGGGGGGATCGCTGGGGCCAACGTCCTGACTTTC,CASSRTGGIAGANVLTF
TRBV10-3,TRBJ2-1,TRBD2,.,17,TGTGCCATCAGGGATACAATAGCGGGAGGGCTCCAAGATGAGCAGTTCTTC,CAIRDTIAGGLQDEQFF
TRBV5-1,TRBJ2-7,.,.,14,TGCGCCAGCAGCTTGGGGACCGGGGCCTACGAGCAGTACTTC,CASSLGTGAYEQYF
TRBV11-1,TRBJ1-1,.,once,15,TGTGCCAGCAGCTTAGCGGGGCAGGGGCCCCCGAGGGCTTTCTTT,CASSLAGQGPPRAFF
TRBV5-1,TRBJ2-7,.,.,14,TGCGCCAGCAGCTTGGTTGGACTTGCCTACGAGCAGTACTTC,CASSLVGLAYEQYF
TRBV19,TRBJ1-2,.,.,14,TGTGCCAGTAGTATTTGGCAGCTTAAGTATGGCTACACCTTC,CASSIWQLKYGYTF
TRBV5-6,TRBJ2-7,.,.,13,TGTGCCAGCAGCTTGGGCAGATCCTACGAGCAGTACTTC,CASSLGRSYEQYF
TRBV19,TRBJ2-1,TRBD2,.,14,TGTGCCAGTACATCCGGGACTACAGACAATGAGCAGTTCTTC,CASTSGTTDNEQFF
TRBV29-1,TRBJ2-7,TRBD1,.,13,TGCAGCGTGCGAGACAGGGCCACCTACGAGCAGTACTTC,CSVRDRATYEQYF
TRBV2,TRBJ2-4,.,.,15,TGTGCCAGCAGCCAAGCCGGGACCCTCCTAAACATTCAGTACTTC,CASSQAGTLLNIQYF
TRBV4-1,TRBJ2-7,.,.,14,TGCGCCAGCAGCCAAGATACAGGCCCCTACGAGCAGTACTTC,CASSQDTGPYEQYF
TRBV10-1,TRBJ1-1,.,.,15,TGCGCCAGCAGTGAAACGGTCACGCTGAACACTGAAGCTTTCTTT,CASSETVTLNTEAFF
TRBV6-1,TRBJ2-7,TRBD2,.,15,TGTGCCAGCAGTGAAGGCAGCGGGAGAGGGTACGAGCAGTACTTC,CASSEGSGRGYEQYF
TRBV19,TRBJ2-2,TRBD2,.,20,TGTGCCAGTAGTACCCGACTAGCGGGGACCCGGGGCTTGAACACCGGGGAGCTGTTTTTT,CASSTRLAGTRGLNTGELFF
TRBV10-3,TRBJ2-1,TRBD2,.,16,TGTGCCATCAGGGGGGTCATAGCGGGAGGGCTCAATGAGCAGTTCTTC,CAIRGVIAGGLNEQFF